What follows is one T cell receptor (beta chain) and its context. Its antigen is not known. These data are taken from a study of lymphopenia after photon versus proton radiotherapy. The repertoire was sequenced with immunoSEQ multiplex PCR; TCRdb's copy has only in-frame clones and lacks some. The table records around 17,000 clones, approximately 82% of them present only once. Study results and limitations: After the lymphocyte nadir, photon-treated repertoires showed oligoclonal expansion, especially of CD8+ Temra cells. Proton therapy kept repertoires fairly stable, unlike photons, which gained effector/memory cells. A bigger post-nadir fall in TCR diversity correlated inversely with survival time in deceased patients. Better survival with proton therapy was suggested as possible, not demonstrated.

The sequencing here drew on peripheral blood, taken from a patient treated with proton-based radiotherapy. The sequence was collected from an older man with pancreatic cancer.

The CDR3 DNA reads TGTGCCAGCAGTCCCGGGGCACGTAGCAATCAGCCCCAGCATTTT. The encoded protein is CASSPGARSNQPQHF. The chain links TRBV28 to TRBJ1-5, with D tentatively TRBD1 (5 bases). CDR3 length: 15 residues. V lost 5 bases and J 0 bases, leaving 11 bases between the germline ends. From germline, CDR1 is MDHEN and CDR2 SYDVKM.